This is a list of T cell receptor beta chains from one sample in a study of cytomegalovirus exposure and HLA in healthy donors. The assay was immunoSEQ multiplex PCR, and TCRdb's table has in-frame clones only and misses some. The sample yields some 38,000 clones, approximately 92% seen once. The sequenced material came from PBMCs. Receptors were obtained from a man aged 18-30 years in good health and CMV-seronegative. Both conserved end residues are part of each CDR3. The D gene is left open where the match is weak. Some rows mark clone size as missing; the rest say once, few, many or name a class of expanded clone.

clone size: -; V gene: TRBV19; J gene: TRBJ1-1; D gene: TRBD1; CDR3 protein: CASSGQGGTEAFF; CDR3 DNA: TGTGCCAGTAGCGGACAGGGAGGGACTGAAGCTTTCTTT
clone size: -; V gene: TRBV19; J gene: TRBJ1-2; D gene: -; CDR3 protein: CASSPGPGEGYGYTF; CDR3 DNA: TGTGCCAGTAGTCCCGGCCCGGGAGAGGGCTATGGCTACACCTTC
clone size: -; V gene: TRBV29-1; J gene: TRBJ2-7; D gene: TRBD1; CDR3 protein: CSVAGGGYEQYF; CDR3 DNA: TGCAGCGTAGCAGGGGGTGGGTACGAGCAGTACTTC
clone size: -; V gene: TRBV6-5; J gene: TRBJ1-2; D gene: TRBD1; CDR3 protein: CASYSWTGYDYTF; CDR3 DNA: TGTGCCAGCTATTCATGGACAGGGTACGACTACACCTTC
clone size: -; V gene: TRBV28; J gene: TRBJ2-7; D gene: -; CDR3 protein: CASSLSRFAYEQYF; CDR3 DNA: TGTGCCAGCAGTTTATCCAGGTTCGCCTACGAGCAGTACTTC
clone size: -; V gene: TRBV19; J gene: TRBJ2-7; D gene: -; CDR3 protein: CASSIATTYEQYF; CDR3 DNA: TGTGCCAGTAGTATAGCCACAACCTACGAGCAGTACTTC
clone size: -; V gene: TRBV11-1; J gene: TRBJ2-5; D gene: TRBD2; CDR3 protein: CASSWTSRKQETQYF; CDR3 DNA: TGTGCCAGCAGCTGGACTAGCAGAAAACAAGAGACCCAGTACTTC
clone size: few; V gene: TRBV2; J gene: TRBJ1-6; D gene: -; CDR3 protein: CASRRGGESPLHF; CDR3 DNA: TGTGCCAGCAGAAGGGGCGGGGAATCACCCCTCCACTTT
clone size: once; V gene: TRBV27; J gene: TRBJ2-7; D gene: TRBD1; CDR3 protein: CASSSMGTGYEQYF; CDR3 DNA: TGTGCCAGCAGCTCTATGGGGACAGGCTACGAGCAGTACTTC
clone size: -; V gene: TRBV2; J gene: TRBJ1-2; D gene: -; CDR3 protein: CASSGTMGDNYGYTF; CDR3 DNA: TGTGCCAGCAGCGGAACAATGGGAGATAACTATGGCTACACCTTC
clone size: -; V gene: TRBV5-1; J gene: TRBJ1-1; D gene: -; CDR3 protein: CASSLGNAGVNTEAFF; CDR3 DNA: TGCGCCAGCAGCTTGGGTAATGCAGGGGTGAACACTGAAGCTTTCTTT
clone size: -; V gene: TRBV5-1; J gene: TRBJ1-2; D gene: TRBD1; CDR3 protein: CASSLGTGGGGYTF; CDR3 DNA: TGCGCCAGCAGCTTGGGGACAGGAGGTGGTGGCTACACCTTC
clone size: -; V gene: TRBV5-4; J gene: TRBJ1-5; D gene: TRBD1; CDR3 protein: CASSLWDRDGQPQHF; CDR3 DNA: TGTGCCAGCAGCTTGTGGGACAGGGATGGCCAGCCCCAGCATTTT
clone size: -; V gene: TRBV29-1; J gene: TRBJ2-7; D gene: TRBD2; CDR3 protein: CSAGGVSYEQYF; CDR3 DNA: TGCAGCGCCGGGGGGGTTTCCTACGAGCAGTACTTC
clone size: few; V gene: TRBV4-1; J gene: TRBJ2-7; D gene: TRBD1; CDR3 protein: CASSQDRDSYEQYF; CDR3 DNA: TGCGCCAGCAGCCAAGATCGGGACAGTTACGAGCAGTACTTC
clone size: -; V gene: TRBV18; J gene: TRBJ2-1; D gene: TRBD1; CDR3 protein: CASSLGQGYSQFF; CDR3 DNA: TGTGCCAGCTCACTCGGACAGGGCTATTCTCAGTTCTTC
clone size: -; V gene: TRBV27; J gene: TRBJ2-5; D gene: TRBD2; CDR3 protein: CASSLLAGTVETQYF; CDR3 DNA: TGTGCCAGCAGTCTACTAGCGGGTACAGTGGAGACCCAGTACTTC
clone size: -; V gene: TRBV6-4; J gene: TRBJ2-3; D gene: -; CDR3 protein: CASSESGDSTDTQYF; CDR3 DNA: TGTGCCAGCAGTGAGTCAGGCGATAGCACAGATACGCAGTATTTT
clone size: -; V gene: TRBV10-1; J gene: TRBJ1-2; D gene: TRBD1; CDR3 protein: CASSQQGNGYTF; CDR3 DNA: TGCGCCAGCAGCCAACAGGGGAATGGCTACACCTTC
clone size: -; V gene: TRBV20-1; J gene: TRBJ2-7; D gene: TRBD1; CDR3 protein: CSGGQVYEQYF; CDR3 DNA: TGCAGTGGGGGACAGGTTTACGAGCAGTACTTC
clone size: few; V gene: TRBV5-1; J gene: TRBJ2-4; D gene: -; CDR3 protein: CASSQNPGILAKNIQYF; CDR3 DNA: TGCGCCAGCAGCCAAAACCCAGGGATACTAGCCAAAAACATTCAGTACTTC
clone size: -; V gene: TRBV4-2; J gene: TRBJ1-2; D gene: -; CDR3 protein: CASSQALGQGINYGYTF; CDR3 DNA: TGTGCCAGCAGCCAAGCTCTCGGGCAGGGGATAAACTATGGCTACACCTTC
clone size: once; V gene: TRBV6-6; J gene: TRBJ1-5; D gene: -; CDR3 protein: CASSHRDNNQPQHF; CDR3 DNA: TGTGCCAGCAGTCACCGGGACAACAATCAGCCCCAGCATTTT
clone size: -; V gene: TRBV6-6; J gene: TRBJ1-4; D gene: -; CDR3 protein: CASSSPGVWGDEKLFF; CDR3 DNA: TGTGCCAGCAGTTCCCCCGGGGTCTGGGGTGATGAAAAACTGTTTTTT
clone size: -; V gene: TRBV10-3; J gene: TRBJ1-2; D gene: -; CDR3 protein: CAISGGDRGYTF; CDR3 DNA: TGTGCCATCAGTGGGGGGGATCGCGGCTACACCTTC
clone size: -; V gene: TRBV7-2; J gene: TRBJ2-7; D gene: TRBD1; CDR3 protein: CASSPGQGKGYEQYF; CDR3 DNA: TGTGCCAGCAGCCCGGGACAGGGGAAAGGGTACGAGCAGTACTTC
clone size: -; V gene: TRBV6-5; J gene: TRBJ2-3; D gene: TRBD1; CDR3 protein: CASRKTGGGSDTQYF; CDR3 DNA: TGTGCCAGCAGGAAAACAGGGGGCGGTTCAGATACGCAGTATTTT
clone size: -; V gene: TRBV6-5; J gene: TRBJ1-4; D gene: TRBD1; CDR3 protein: CASSYSVRQGHEKLFF; CDR3 DNA: TGTGCCAGCAGTTACTCGGTCCGACAGGGACATGAAAAACTGTTTTTT
clone size: -; V gene: TRBV5-1; J gene: TRBJ1-5; D gene: -; CDR3 protein: CASSPRGDSNQPQHF; CDR3 DNA: TGCGCCAGCAGCCCCCGGGGGGATAGCAATCAGCCCCAGCATTTT
clone size: few; V gene: TRBV20-1; J gene: TRBJ1-2; D gene: -; CDR3 protein: CSAQEGVGYTF; CDR3 DNA: TGCAGTGCTCAAGAAGGGGTTGGCTACACCTTC
clone size: -; V gene: TRBV5-6; J gene: TRBJ2-2; D gene: -; CDR3 protein: CASSFRQGIRNTGELFF; CDR3 DNA: TGTGCCAGCAGCTTCAGGCAGGGTATTAGGAACACCGGGGAGCTGTTTTTT
clone size: -; V gene: TRBV27; J gene: TRBJ2-2; D gene: -; CDR3 protein: CASIETGELFF; CDR3 DNA: TGTGCCAGCATAGAGACCGGGGAGCTGTTTTTT
clone size: -; V gene: TRBV27; J gene: TRBJ1-3; D gene: -; CDR3 protein: CASSLLAGVGNTIYF; CDR3 DNA: TGTGCCAGCAGTTTGCTAGCGGGGGTGGGAAACACCATATATTTT
clone size: -; V gene: TRBV11-2; J gene: TRBJ2-7; D gene: TRBD1; CDR3 protein: CASSRDRGRFLEQYF; CDR3 DNA: TGTGCCAGCAGCCGGGACAGGGGGCGCTTCCTCGAGCAGTACTTC
clone size: -; V gene: TRBV6-1; J gene: TRBJ2-7; D gene: TRBD2; CDR3 protein: CASSERGAAYEQYF; CDR3 DNA: TGTGCCAGCAGTGAGCGGGGGGCGGCCTACGAGCAGTACTTC
clone size: -; V gene: TRBV19; J gene: TRBJ2-2; D gene: TRBD2; CDR3 protein: CASSILGSGGPIGELFF; CDR3 DNA: TGTGCCAGTAGTATTTTAGGGAGCGGGGGGCCGATCGGGGAGCTGTTTTTT
clone size: -; V gene: TRBV10-3; J gene: TRBJ2-2; D gene: TRBD1; CDR3 protein: CAIRDRGKNTGELFF; CDR3 DNA: TGTGCCATCAGGGACAGGGGAAAGAACACCGGGGAGCTGTTTTTT
clone size: -; V gene: TRBV6-6; J gene: TRBJ2-2; D gene: TRBD1; CDR3 protein: CASRSTGSGELFF; CDR3 DNA: TGTGCCAGCAGATCGACAGGGTCCGGGGAGCTGTTTTTT
clone size: -; V gene: TRBV4-1; J gene: TRBJ2-5; D gene: TRBD2; CDR3 protein: CASSQAPAPSGGAWETQYF; CDR3 DNA: TGCGCCAGCAGCCAAGCTCCAGCTCCTAGCGGGGGGGCCTGGGAGACCCAGTACTTC
clone size: -; V gene: TRBV19; J gene: TRBJ2-7; D gene: TRBD1; CDR3 protein: CASSIRDRGPYEQYF; CDR3 DNA: TGTGCCAGTAGTATTAGGGACAGGGGACCCTACGAGCAGTACTTC
clone size: -; V gene: TRBV19; J gene: TRBJ1-5; D gene: TRBD1; CDR3 protein: CATTTGGRQPQHF; CDR3 DNA: TGTGCCACCACGACAGGGGGAAGGCAGCCCCAGCATTTT
clone size: -; V gene: TRBV2; J gene: TRBJ1-2; D gene: -; CDR3 protein: CASNGRLYGYTF; CDR3 DNA: TGTGCCAGCAACGGCAGGCTCTATGGCTACACCTTC
clone size: -; V gene: TRBV9; J gene: TRBJ2-7; D gene: TRBD1; CDR3 protein: CASSQTGGYEQYF; CDR3 DNA: TGTGCCAGCAGCCAAACAGGGGGCTACGAGCAGTACTTC
clone size: -; V gene: TRBV5-1; J gene: TRBJ2-5; D gene: -; CDR3 protein: CASSRRGQLQETQYF; CDR3 DNA: TGCGCCAGCAGTCGAAGAGGACAGTTACAAGAGACCCAGTACTTC
clone size: -; V gene: TRBV30; J gene: TRBJ2-3; D gene: -; CDR3 protein: CAWSVGRALGDTQYF; CDR3 DNA: TGTGCCTGGAGTGTGGGCAGGGCCCTCGGAGATACGCAGTATTTT
clone size: -; V gene: TRBV28; J gene: TRBJ2-7; D gene: TRBD2; CDR3 protein: CASSWEAGVYEQYF; CDR3 DNA: TGTGCCAGCAGTTGGGAAGCGGGAGTCTACGAGCAGTACTTC
clone size: once; V gene: TRBV4-2; J gene: TRBJ2-3; D gene: TRBD2; CDR3 protein: CASSQDRGGTTDTQYF; CDR3 DNA: TGTGCCAGCAGCCAAGATCGGGGGGGGACCACAGATACGCAGTATTTT
clone size: -; V gene: TRBV9; J gene: TRBJ2-1; D gene: TRBD1; CDR3 protein: CASSVEDRGYNEQFF; CDR3 DNA: TGTGCCAGCAGCGTAGAGGACAGGGGTTACAATGAGCAGTTCTTC
clone size: -; V gene: TRBV19; J gene: TRBJ2-1; D gene: -; CDR3 protein: CASSIGGGYNEQFF; CDR3 DNA: TGTGCCAGTAGTATAGGAGGCGGATACAATGAGCAGTTCTTC
clone size: -; V gene: TRBV6-6; J gene: TRBJ2-7; D gene: TRBD1; CDR3 protein: CASSLGTDYEQYF; CDR3 DNA: TGTGCCAGCAGCCTCGGGACAGATTACGAGCAGTACTTC